These 17 T cell receptor beta chains share one sample of origin, sequenced in a study of radiation and T cells in renal cell carcinoma. Clones were sequenced by immunoSEQ multiplex PCR, and TCRdb holds only the in-frame ones, with some missing. The sample has roughly 150,000 clones; about 91% are singletons. Time point of the sample: blood 2 weeks post-SBRT. Treatment in this sample: 15 Gy SBRT to primary tumor, nephrectomy 4 weeks later. The material sequenced was blood, taken from a patient whose treatment included radiotherapy and nephrectomy. Source of these receptors: a woman between 50 and 59 years old with renal cell carcinoma.

The genes are TRBV9 and TRBJ2-5; 9 nucleotides align to TRBD1. The CDR3 covers 16 residues. Unmatched junction bases numbered 7, after V lost 0 bases and J lost 4 bases. Germline values: CDR1 SGDLS, CDR2 YYNGEE. CDR3 nucleotide sequence: TGTGCCAGCAGCGTAGGACAGGGGGGGGCCGGAGAGACCCAGTACTTC. Translated, it gives CASSVGQGGAGETQYF.

This chain uses TRBV10-3 with TRBJ2-3; no clear D gene. CDR3 length: 15 amino acids. V shed 2 bases and J shed 3 bases, with 12 bases lying between them. The germline V gene has CDR1 ENHRY and CDR2 SYGVKD. The CDR3 spells CAISEIRVDTDTQYF. The DNA for the CDR3 is TGTGCCATCAGTGAGATCCGGGTTGATACAGATACGCAGTATTTT.

This clone has only a few counts. The chain links TRBV6-4 to TRBJ1-1, with D uncertain. Trimming cost V 4 bases and J 4 bases, with 10 bases left between them. Per the germline V gene, CDR1 is MRHNA and CDR2 is SNTAGT. The CDR3 runs 13 residues. The CDR3 coding sequence is TGTGCCAGCAGTGCCTTCGGCGGCACTGAAGCTTTCTTT. It encodes CASSAFGGTEAFF.

The chain is built from TRBV9 and TRBJ1-2; 7 positions match TRBD1. The V gene end was trimmed by 0 bases and the J gene end by 8 bases; junction bases not matched to a gene: 10. This CDR3 has 15 amino acids. The germline V gene has CDR1 SGDLS and CDR2 YYNGEE. This CDR3 reads CASSVVPGGDFGYTF. The DNA for the CDR3 is TGTGCCAGCAGCGTAGTACCAGGGGGTGACTTCGGCTACACCTTC. Full variable domain (rest looked up from reference TRBV9 and TRBJ1-2): DSGVTQTPKHLITATGQRVTLRCSPRSGDLSVYWYQQSLDQGLQFLIQYYNGEERAKGNILERFSAQQFPDLHSELNLSSLELGDSALYFCASSVVPGGDFGYTFGSGTRLTVV.

The J gene is TRBJ1-2, the V gene TRBV5-8; D is uncertain. CDR3 length equals 14 residues. Germline V CDR1 and CDR2: SGHTS, YDEGEE. V lost 0 bases and J lost 13, with 19 bases in between. The CDR3 spells CASSLADREYIGTF. In DNA form, the CDR3 reads TGTGCCAGCAGCTTGGCCGACCGGGAGTACATTGGCACCTTC. Based on the CDR3 plus reference TRBV5-8 and TRBJ1-2, the full variable domain is EAGVTQSPTHLIKTRGQQATLRCSPISGHTSVYWYQQALGLGLQFLLWYDEGEERNRGNFPPRFSGRQFPNYSSELNVNALELEDSALYLCASSLADREYIGTFGSGTRLTVV.

The chain links TRBV5-1 to TRBJ1-2; D is undetermined. The V end lost 0 bases, the J end lost 2 bases, and 17 bases lay between the germline ends. The CDR3 length is 17 residues. The germline V gene encodes CDR1 SGHRS and CDR2 YFSETQ. This chain's CDR3 is CASSLAFRESGNYGYTF. The CDR3 DNA sequence: TGCGCCAGCAGCTTGGCCTTTAGAGAATCGGGAAACTATGGCTACACCTTC.

CDR3 in DNA: TGCGCCAGCACTGACAGTAACTCACCCCTCCACTTT. Protein sequence: CASTDSNSPLHF. This chain uses TRBV10-2 with TRBJ1-6; tentative D call: TRBD1 (5 bases). This CDR3 comprises 12 residues. Trimming took 7 bases from V and 10 from J, leaving 11 bases between them. The germline CDR1 and CDR2 sequences are WSHSY and SAAADI.

This chain uses TRBV7-9 with TRBJ2-1; D call uncertain. Per the germline V gene, CDR1 is SEHNR and CDR2 is FQNEAQ (reference sequence). The CDR3 has 14 residues. V was clipped by 2 bases and J by 4 bases, with 9 bases between them. In DNA, the CDR3 is TGTGCCAGCAGCTTACTTCAGATTTACAATGAGCAGTTCTTC. Translation: CASSLLQIYNEQFF.

The chain uses TRBV14 and TRBJ1-1; unclear D gene. This CDR3 comprises 13 residues. Trimming removed 0 bases at V and 4 bases at J, with 6 bases between. Per the germline V gene, CDR1 is SGHDN and CDR2 is FVKESK. CDR3 DNA: TGTGCCAGCAGCCAAGATCTTAGCACTGAAGCTTTCTTT. Translated: CASSQDLSTEAFF. Drawing the rest from reference TRBV14 and TRBJ1-1, the complete variable domain is EAGVTQFPSHSVIEKGQTVTLRCDPISGHDNLYWYRRVMGKEIKFLLHFVKESKQDESGMPNNRFLAERTGGTYSTLKVQPAELEDSGVYFCASSQDLSTEAFFGQGTRLTVV.

This chain joins TRBV18 and TRBJ1-2, with a possible D match to TRBD1 (6 bases). The CDR3 loop spans 15 amino acids. Germline CDR1 and CDR2: KGHSH and LQKENI. The V end lost 4 bases, the J end lost 1 base, and 13 bases lay between the germline ends. CDR3 amino acids: CASSHRPGDNYGYTF. The CDR3 bases are TGTGCCAGCTCACATCGACCAGGGGATAACTATGGCTACACCTTC. Full variable domain (outside the CDR3, taken from reference TRBV18 and TRBJ1-2): NAGVMQNPRHLVRRRGQEARLRCSPMKGHSHVYWYRQLPEEGLKFMVYLQKENIIDESGMPKERFSAEFPKEGPSILRIQQVVRGDSAAYFCASSHRPGDNYGYTFGSGTRLTVV.

The V call is TRBV7-3, the J call TRBJ1-2; D is undetermined. Trimming left V 5 bases short and J 5 bases short, with 15 bases between. The V gene's germline CDR1 is SGHTA and CDR2 FQGTGA. The CDR3 is 14 residues long. In DNA, the CDR3 is TGTGCCAGCAGCCCCGGTAGGGAGGGATATGGCTACACCTTC. Residues: CASSPGREGYGYTF.

This clone was found a few times. The chain is built from TRBV6-5 and TRBJ1-1; D not resolved. The germline V gene has CDR1 MNHEY and CDR2 SVGAGI. The V end was cut by 5 bases, the J end by 2 bases, with 9 bases between. CDR3 size: 13 residues. The CDR3 reads CASSQFVNTEAFF. The CDR3 region has the DNA TGTGCCAGCAGTCAGTTTGTAAACACTGAAGCTTTCTTT.

As for this clone: The sample contains more than one DNA sequence encoding this CDR3. The chain links TRBV5-1 to TRBJ2-3; TRBD2 matches at 10 bases. CDR3 size: 15 residues. Losses at the gene ends were 4 bases for V and 3 bases for J; bases not matched to a gene: 5. Germline values: CDR1 SGHRS, CDR2 YFSETQ. The CDR3 bases are TGCGCCAGCAGCCTTACTAGCGGGGAGACAGATACGCAGTATTTT. Its translation is CASSLTSGETDTQYF.

V is TRBV18 and J is TRBJ2-3, with TRBD2 matching 12 bases. Per the germline V gene, CDR1 is KGHSH and CDR2 is LQKENI. V shed 2 bases and J 1 base; nucleotides not matched to a gene: 1. The CDR3 sequence is 16 residues long. This CDR3 is CASSPWTSGGTDTQYF. The CDR3 nucleotides are TGTGCCAGCTCACCATGGACTAGCGGGGGCACAGATACGCAGTATTTT.

Only one count was recorded for this clone. The gene calls are TRBV6-1 and TRBJ2-7, with 7 bases lining up with TRBD2. The germline V gene has CDR1 MNHNS and CDR2 SASEGT. V trimming: 6 bases; J trimming: 2 bases; junction bases outside the gene matches: 10. This CDR3 spans 15 amino acids. The CDR3 DNA reads TGTGCCAGCAGATTAGGGCTAGCGGAGACCTACGAGCAGTACTTC. Encoded protein: CASRLGLAETYEQYF.

V gene TRBV19 combines with J gene TRBJ2-6; D gene ambiguous. V was cut by 2 bases and J by 2 bases, with 7 bases left in between. Germline loops: CDR1 LNHDA, CDR2 SQIVND (reference sequence). CDR3 length equals 15 residues. CDR3 loop: CASSIWETGANVLTF. DNA for the CDR3: TGTGCCAGTAGTATATGGGAAACTGGGGCCAACGTCCTGACTTTC. Based on the CDR3 plus reference TRBV19 and TRBJ2-6, the full variable domain is DGGITQSPKYLFRKEGQNVTLSCEQNLNHDAMYWYRQDPGQGLRLIYYSQIVNDFQKGDIAEGYSVSREKKESFPLTVTSAQKNPTAFYLCASSIWETGANVLTFGAGSRLTVL.

The chain couples TRBV11-1 to TRBJ1-1, with 7 positions matching TRBD1. The trim removed 5 bases at V and 10 bases at J, leaving 10 bases unmatched. The CDR3 length is 13 residues. Germline lookup yields CDR1 SGHAT and CDR2 FQDESV (reference sequence). The CDR3 is CASSADRRTRAFF. Written as DNA, the CDR3 is TGTGCCAGCAGCGCGGACAGGCGGACAAGAGCTTTCTTT.